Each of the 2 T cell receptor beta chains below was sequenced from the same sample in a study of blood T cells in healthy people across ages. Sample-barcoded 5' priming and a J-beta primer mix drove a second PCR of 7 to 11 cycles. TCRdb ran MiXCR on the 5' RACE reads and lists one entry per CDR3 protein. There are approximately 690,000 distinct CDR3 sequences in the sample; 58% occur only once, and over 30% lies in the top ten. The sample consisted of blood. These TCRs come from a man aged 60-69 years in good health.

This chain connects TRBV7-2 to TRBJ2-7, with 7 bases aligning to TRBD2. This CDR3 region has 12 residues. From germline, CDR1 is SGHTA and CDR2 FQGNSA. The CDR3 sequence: CDVGERGYEQYF. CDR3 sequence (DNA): TGTGACGTGGGGGAGCGGGGTTACGAGCAGTACTTC. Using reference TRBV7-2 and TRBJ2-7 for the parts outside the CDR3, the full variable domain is GAGVSQSPSNKVTEKGKDVELRCDPISGHTALYWYRQSLGQGLEFLIYFQGNSAPDKSGLPSDRFSAERTGGSVSTLTIQRTQQEDSAVYLCDVGERGYEQYFGPGTRLTVT.

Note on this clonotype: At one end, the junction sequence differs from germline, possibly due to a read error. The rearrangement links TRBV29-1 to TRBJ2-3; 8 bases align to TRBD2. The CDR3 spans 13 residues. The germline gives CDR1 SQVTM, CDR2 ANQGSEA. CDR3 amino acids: CSVVAGGTDTQYF. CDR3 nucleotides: TGCAGCGTTGTGGCGGGAGGCACAGACACGCAGTATTTT.